This T cell receptor beta chain was sequenced for a study of blood T cell repertoires in COVID-19. At the level of the study: COVID-19 samples from acute and convalescent phases originated in the United States, Italy and Spain. Nucleic acid was either cDNA or gDNA, and it came from T cells, B-cell-depleted T cells, or PBMCs.

Methods used by the authors: Nucleated cell counts were estimated from reference gene primer amplification. Generated by immunoSEQ multiplex PCR, the TCRdb table keeps only in-frame clones and is missing some. Clone size and the V and J calls come from that table; the DNA yielded D and trimming. The profile shows more than 300,000 clones, around four fifths of them singletons. Germline assignment: CDR1 SGDLS and CDR2 YYNGEE. V was clipped by 4 bases and J by 6 bases; unmatched bases: 7. The CDR3 covers 14 residues. Cohort assignment relied on participant-reported clinical history. Material for sequencing was PBMCs or T cells enriched from blood (not recorded which). This rearrangement joins TRBV9 to TRBJ2-3; 8 nucleotides match TRBD2. The sequence came from a woman between 45 and 60 years old who had recovered from COVID-19. CDR3 protein: CASSISGMGDTQYF. DNA for the CDR3: TGTGCCAGCAGCATTAGCGGGATGGGGGATACGCAGTATTTT.